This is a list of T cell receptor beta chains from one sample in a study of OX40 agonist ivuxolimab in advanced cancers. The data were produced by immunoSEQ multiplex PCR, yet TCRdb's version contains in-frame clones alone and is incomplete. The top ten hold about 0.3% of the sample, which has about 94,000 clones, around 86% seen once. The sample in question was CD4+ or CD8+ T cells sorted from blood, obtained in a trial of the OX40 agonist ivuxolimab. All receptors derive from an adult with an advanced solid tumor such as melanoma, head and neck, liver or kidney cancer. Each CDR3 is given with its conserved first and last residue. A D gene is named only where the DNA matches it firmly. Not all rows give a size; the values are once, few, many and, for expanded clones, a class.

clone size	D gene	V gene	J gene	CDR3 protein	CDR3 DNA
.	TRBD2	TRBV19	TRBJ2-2	CASRATKRGLTGELFF	TGTGCCAGTAGGGCAACTAAGCGGGGGTTGACCGGGGAGCTGTTTTTT
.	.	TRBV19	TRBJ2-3	CASSIQVSDTQYF	TGTGCCAGTAGTATACAGGTCTCCGATACGCAGTATTTT
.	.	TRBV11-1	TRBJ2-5	CASSPGASYQETQYF	TGTGCCAGCAGCCCCGGGGCGTCGTACCAAGAGACCCAGTACTTC
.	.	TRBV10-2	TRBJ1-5	CASSESSNQPQHF	TGCGCCAGCAGTGAGTCTAGCAATCAGCCCCAGCATTTT
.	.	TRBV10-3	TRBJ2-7	CAITGTDPYEQYF	TGTGCCATCACCGGGACGGATCCATACGAGCAGTACTTC
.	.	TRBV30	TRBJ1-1	CAWSVQSPNTEAFF	TGTGCCTGGAGTGTTCAGAGCCCGAACACTGAAGCTTTCTTT
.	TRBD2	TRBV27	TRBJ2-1	CASSLRASGGASRNEQFF	TGTGCCAGCAGTTTAAGAGCTAGCGGGGGGGCCTCCAGGAATGAGCAGTTCTTC
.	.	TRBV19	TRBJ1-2	CASSIAGTNNYGYTF	TGTGCCAGTAGTATAGCCGGGACGAATAACTATGGCTACACCTTC
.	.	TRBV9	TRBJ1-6	CASSVAQGLNSPLHF	TGTGCCAGCAGCGTAGCGCAGGGGCTAAATTCACCCCTCCACTTT
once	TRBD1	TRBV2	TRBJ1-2	CASFRTGLVGGYTF	TGTGCCAGCTTTCGGACAGGGCTCGTTGGTGGCTACACCTTC
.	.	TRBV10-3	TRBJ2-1	CAIRGEGVNEQFF	TGTGCCATCAGGGGAGAAGGGGTCAATGAGCAGTTCTTC
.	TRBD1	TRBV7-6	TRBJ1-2	CASSLQAGGYGYTF	TGTGCCAGCAGCTTACAGGCAGGGGGCTATGGCTACACCTTC
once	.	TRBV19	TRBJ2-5	CASSIGRQGLKYQETQYF	TGTGCCAGTAGTATAGGACGGCAGGGGCTAAAATACCAAGAGACCCAGTACTTC
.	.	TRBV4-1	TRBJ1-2	CASSQGITYGYTF	TGCGCCAGCAGCCAAGGGATAACCTATGGCTACACCTTC
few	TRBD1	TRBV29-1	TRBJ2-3	CSVAGTGRDTQYF	TGCAGCGTTGCGGGGACAGGGCGGGATACGCAGTATTTT
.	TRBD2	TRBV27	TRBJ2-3	CASSLSPRGGAPDTQYF	TGTGCCAGCAGTTTATCCCCCCGCGGGGGGGCCCCAGATACGCAGTATTTT
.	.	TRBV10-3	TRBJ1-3	CAISDYSSGNTIYF	TGTGCCATCAGTGATTACAGCTCTGGAAACACCATATATTTT
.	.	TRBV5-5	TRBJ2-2	CASSFSEGPNTGELFF	TGTGCCAGCAGCTTTTCGGAAGGGCCCAACACCGGGGAGCTGTTTTTT
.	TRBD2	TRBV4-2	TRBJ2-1	CASSQGGQGLAGEGSYNEQFF	TGTGCCAGCAGCCAAGGTGGGCAGGGACTAGCGGGGGAGGGGTCCTACAATGAGCAGTTCTTC
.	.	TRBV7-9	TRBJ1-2	CASSLAAGNGYTF	TGTGCCAGCAGCTTAGCGGCCGGGAATGGCTACACCTTC
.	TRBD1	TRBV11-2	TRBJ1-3	CASSAQGAGGNTIYF	TGTGCCAGCAGCGCCCAGGGGGCGGGAGGAAACACCATATATTTT
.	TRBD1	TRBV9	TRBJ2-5	CASSVSPQGAQETQYF	TGTGCCAGCAGCGTTTCCCCACAGGGGGCCCAAGAGACCCAGTACTTC
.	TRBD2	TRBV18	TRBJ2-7	CASSTGISGTGEQYF	TGTGCCAGCTCAACCGGGATTAGCGGGACGGGCGAGCAGTACTTC
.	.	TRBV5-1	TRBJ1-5	CASSWGHGSGQPQHF	TGCGCCAGCAGCTGGGGGCACGGGTCGGGGCAGCCCCAGCATTTT
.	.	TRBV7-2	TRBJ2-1	CASSLRRTYNEQFF	TGTGCCAGCAGCTTAAGGCGTACTTACAATGAGCAGTTCTTC
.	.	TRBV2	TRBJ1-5	CATPRGRASFSNQPQHF	TGTGCCACTCCCCGGGGCAGGGCAAGTTTTAGCAATCAGCCCCAGCATTTT
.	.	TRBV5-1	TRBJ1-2	CASAPAVQNYGYTF	TGCGCCAGCGCCCCTGCGGTTCAGAACTATGGCTACACCTTC
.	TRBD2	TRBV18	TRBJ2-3	CASSPLAGGLRDTQYF	TGTGCCAGCTCACCACTAGCGGGGGGTCTTAGAGATACGCAGTATTTT
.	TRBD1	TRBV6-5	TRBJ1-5	CASRRQGEGNQPQHF	TGTGCCAGCAGACGACAGGGTGAGGGCAATCAGCCCCAGCATTTT
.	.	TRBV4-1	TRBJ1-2	CASSQETGFEYGYTF	TGCGCCAGCAGCCAGGAAACAGGGTTCGAATATGGCTACACCTTC
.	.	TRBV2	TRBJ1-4	CASKERLGEKLFF	TGTGCCAGCAAGGAACGGCTGGGCGAAAAACTGTTTTTT
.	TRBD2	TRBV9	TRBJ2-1	CASSVPSGGNRQFF	TGTGCCAGCAGCGTCCCTAGCGGGGGTAATCGGCAGTTCTTC
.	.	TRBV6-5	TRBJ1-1	CASSPRQKTEAFF	TGTGCCAGCAGCCCGAGACAGAAGACTGAAGCTTTCTTT
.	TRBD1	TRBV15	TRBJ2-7	CATSRETGRSYEQYF	TGTGCCACCAGCAGAGAGACAGGGCGTTCCTACGAGCAGTACTTC
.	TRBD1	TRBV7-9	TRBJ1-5	CASSLEGTGGAQPQHF	TGTGCCAGCAGCTTAGAGGGGACAGGGGGCGCACAGCCCCAGCATTTT
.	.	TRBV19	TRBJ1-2	CASRGVYYGYTF	TGTGCCAGTAGGGGGGTGTACTATGGCTACACCTTC
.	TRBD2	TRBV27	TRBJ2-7	CASSPLTGGEQYF	TGTGCCAGCAGTCCCCTGACGGGGGGCGAGCAGTACTTC
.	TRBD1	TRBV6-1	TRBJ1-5	CASSERTGGSNQPQHF	TGTGCCAGCAGTGAACGGACAGGGGGCAGCAATCAGCCCCAGCATTTT
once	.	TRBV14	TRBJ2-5	CASSQETQYF	TGTGCCAGCAGCCAAGAGACCCAGTACTTC
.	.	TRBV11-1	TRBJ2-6	CASSLGGAGANVLTF	TGTGCCAGCAGCTTAGGGGGCGCGGGGGCCAACGTCCTGACTTTC
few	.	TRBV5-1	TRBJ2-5	CASSLQGLRGTQYF	TGCGCCAGCAGCTTACAGGGACTGAGGGGGACCCAGTACTTC
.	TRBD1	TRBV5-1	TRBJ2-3	CASRTGADTQYF	TGCGCCAGCAGGACAGGGGCAGATACGCAGTATTTT
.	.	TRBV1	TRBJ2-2	CTSSQAPGGLAGGGTGELFF	TGCACCAGCAGCCAAGCGCCCGGCGGACTAGCGGGGGGGGGCACCGGGGAGCTGTTTTTT
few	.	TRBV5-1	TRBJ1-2	CASSQSPPSEATDIYYGYTF	TGCGCCAGCAGCCAAAGTCCCCCGTCCGAAGCGACAGATATCTACTATGGCTACACCTTC
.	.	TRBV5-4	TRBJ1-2	CASSPASTGLNYGYTF	TGTGCCAGCAGCCCGGCCTCGACAGGCCTTAACTATGGCTACACCTTC
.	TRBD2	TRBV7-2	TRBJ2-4	CASSLGLAGGPVKNIQYF	TGTGCCAGCAGCTTGGGACTAGCGGGGGGGCCTGTCAAAAACATTCAGTACTTC
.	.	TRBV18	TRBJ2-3	CASSPIQTSTDTQYF	TGTGCCAGCTCACCTATTCAGACTAGCACAGATACGCAGTATTTT
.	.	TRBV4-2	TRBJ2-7	CASSLDGTYEQYF	TGTGCCAGCAGCCTTGACGGGACCTACGAGCAGTACTTC